These T cell receptor beta chains were read from a single sample in a study of cytomegalovirus exposure and HLA in healthy donors. The method was immunoSEQ multiplex PCR; TCRdb's version includes in-frame clones alone and lacks a portion of them. The data show approximately 120,000 clones, about 11% seen once. Sequencing was done on a sample of PBMCs. The receptors were gathered from a woman aged 18-29 years in good health and CMV-seropositive. Each CDR3 is given with its conserved first and last residue. A D gene is named only where the DNA matches it firmly.

V gene: TRBV5-8
J gene: TRBJ1-2
D gene: NA
CDR3 DNA: TGTGCCAGCAGCTTGGAACCCCTACGCTACACCTTC
CDR3 protein: CASSLEPLRYTF

V gene: TRBV28
J gene: TRBJ1-1
D gene: NA
CDR3 DNA: TGTGCCAGCAGCCCCGGCGGTTTCTTT
CDR3 protein: CASSPGGFF

V gene: TRBV6-6
J gene: TRBJ2-1
D gene: TRBD2
CDR3 DNA: TGTGCCAGCACCCGAACTAGCGAACTCTACAATGAGCAGTTCTTC
CDR3 protein: CASTRTSELYNEQFF

V gene: TRBV25-1
J gene: TRBJ2-2
D gene: TRBD2
CDR3 DNA: TGTGCCAGCAGTGATCTCAGACTAGCCGGAGTGGGGGAGCTGTTTTTT
CDR3 protein: CASSDLRLAGVGELFF

V gene: TRBV7-3
J gene: TRBJ2-2
D gene: TRBD1
CDR3 DNA: TGTGCCAGCAGCTTAACGGGGACAGGGAACACCGGGGAGCTGTTTTTT
CDR3 protein: CASSLTGTGNTGELFF

V gene: TRBV29-1
J gene: TRBJ2-1
D gene: TRBD1
CDR3 DNA: TGCAGCGTTCGACAGGGATCGGAGCAGTTCTTC
CDR3 protein: CSVRQGSEQFF

V gene: TRBV7-6
J gene: TRBJ2-1
D gene: TRBD2
CDR3 DNA: TGTGCCAGCAGCTTAACCCGGGAGGGGGGACCCTACAATGAGCAGTTCTTC
CDR3 protein: CASSLTREGGPYNEQFF

V gene: TRBV18
J gene: TRBJ1-5
D gene: NA
CDR3 DNA: TGTGCCAGCTCACCTTACAGGGACAATCAGCCCCAGCATTTT
CDR3 protein: CASSPYRDNQPQHF

V gene: TRBV6-5
J gene: TRBJ2-7
D gene: NA
CDR3 DNA: TGTGCCAGCACTCACGGGTTCACCTACGAGCAGTACTTC
CDR3 protein: CASTHGFTYEQYF

V gene: TRBV7-6
J gene: TRBJ2-5
D gene: NA
CDR3 DNA: TGTGCCAGCAGCTCCTATGACAGCCAAGAGACCCAGTACTTC
CDR3 protein: CASSSYDSQETQYF

V gene: TRBV19
J gene: TRBJ1-1
D gene: NA
CDR3 DNA: TGTGCCAGTAGTGTCACAGGGAACACTGAAGCTTTCTTT
CDR3 protein: CASSVTGNTEAFF